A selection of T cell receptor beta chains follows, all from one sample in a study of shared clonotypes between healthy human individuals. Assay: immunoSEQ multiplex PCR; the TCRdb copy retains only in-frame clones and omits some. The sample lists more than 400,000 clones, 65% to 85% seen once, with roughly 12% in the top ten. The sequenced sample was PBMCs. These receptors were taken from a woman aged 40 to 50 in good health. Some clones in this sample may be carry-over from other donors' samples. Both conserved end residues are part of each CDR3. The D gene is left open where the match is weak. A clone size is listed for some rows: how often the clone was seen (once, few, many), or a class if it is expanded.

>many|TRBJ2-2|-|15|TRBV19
TGTGCCAGTAAAATACAGGGTGCCGACACCGGGGAGCTGTTTTTT
CASKIQGADTGELFF
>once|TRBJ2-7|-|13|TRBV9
TGTGCCAGCAGCGTAGGCAGCTCCTACGAGCAGTACTTC
CASSVGSSYEQYF
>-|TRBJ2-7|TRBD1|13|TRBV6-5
TGTGCCAGCGGGTTGACAGGGTCCTACGAGCAGTACTTC
CASGLTGSYEQYF
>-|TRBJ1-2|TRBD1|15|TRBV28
TGTGCCAGCAGTCGACAGGGGGCGCCCAACTATGGCTACACCTTC
CASSRQGAPNYGYTF
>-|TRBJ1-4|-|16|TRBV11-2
TGTGCCAGCAGCTTAGATCATGCGGGGGAACTTAGGAAACTGTTTTTT
CASSLDHAGELRKLFF
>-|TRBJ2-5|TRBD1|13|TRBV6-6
TGTGCCAGCAGTTACGGGACAGGGGAGACCCAGTACTTC
CASSYGTGETQYF
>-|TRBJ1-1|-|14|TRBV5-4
TGTGCCAGCAGCTTGGGTGTGGACACCACTGAAGCTTTCTTT
CASSLGVDTTEAFF
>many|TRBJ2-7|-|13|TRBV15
TGTGCCACCAGCAGAGATGCCCGATACGAGCAGTACTTC
CATSRDARYEQYF
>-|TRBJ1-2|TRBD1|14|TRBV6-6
TGTGCCAGCAGTTATGGGGACAGGGCTGATGGCTACACCTTC
CASSYGDRADGYTF
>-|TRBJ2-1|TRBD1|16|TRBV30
TGTGCCTGGAGTGGAGGTGTAGGAACAGGGGGCAATGAGCAGTTCTTC
CAWSGGVGTGGNEQFF
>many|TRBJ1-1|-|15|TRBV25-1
TGTGCCAGTGTCCCTGGGGGCGCGGGGAACACTGAAGCTTTCTTT
CASVPGGAGNTEAFF
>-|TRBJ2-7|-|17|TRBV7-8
TGTGCCAGCAGCAGCAGGGGTTTTACGGGGGGAACGTACGAGCAGTACTTC
CASSSRGFTGGTYEQYF
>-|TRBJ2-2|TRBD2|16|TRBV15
TGTGCCACCAGCAGGAGACTAGCGGGAGGCCCCGGGGAGCTGTTTTTT
CATSRRLAGGPGELFF
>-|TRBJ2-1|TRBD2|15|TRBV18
TGTGCCAGCTCACCACCGGCGGGAGAGAGGAATGAGCAGTTCTTC
CASSPPAGERNEQFF
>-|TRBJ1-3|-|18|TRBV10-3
TGTGCCATCAGTGAGTCTGGGGCGACAAGATTCTCTGGAAACACCATATATTTT
CAISESGATRFSGNTIYF
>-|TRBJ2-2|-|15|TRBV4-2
TGTGCCAGCAGCCAAGGGATTACGAACACCGGGGAGCTGTTTTTT
CASSQGITNTGELFF
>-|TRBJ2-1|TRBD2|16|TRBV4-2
TGTGCCAGCAGACGGACTAGCGGGAGTTTCTACAATGAGCAGTTCTTC
CASRRTSGSFYNEQFF
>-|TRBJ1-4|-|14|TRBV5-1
TGCGCCAGCAGCTCGACAGAGGTTAATGAAAAACTGTTTTTT
CASSSTEVNEKLFF
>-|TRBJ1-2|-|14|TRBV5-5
TGTGCCAGCAGCTTGGTCCACTTGCACTATGGCTACACCTTC
CASSLVHLHYGYTF
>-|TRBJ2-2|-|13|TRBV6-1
TGTGTCAGCAGTGAAGTCCGGGGCGGGGAGCTGTTTTTT
CVSSEVRGGELFF
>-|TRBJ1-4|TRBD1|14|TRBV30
TGTGCCCGGGAGGACCGGACAGGAGGTGAAAAACTGTTTTTT
CAREDRTGGEKLFF
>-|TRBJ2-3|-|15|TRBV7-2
TGTGCCAGCAGCTTAAGTGGGAGAAGCACAGATACGCAGTATTTT
CASSLSGRSTDTQYF
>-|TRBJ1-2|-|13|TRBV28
TGTGCCAGCAGTTTCCGAAAGCCGCGTTTTGACACCTTC
CASSFRKPRFDTF
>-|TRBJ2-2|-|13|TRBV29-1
TGCAGCTCAGCAGTCGTTAACACCGGGGAGCTGTTTTTT
CSSAVVNTGELFF
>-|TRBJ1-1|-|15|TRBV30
TGTGCCTGGAGAGTGGTCCCCCATCTTGACACTGAAGCTTTCTTT
CAWRVVPHLDTEAFF
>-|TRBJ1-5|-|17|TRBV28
TGTGCCAGCAGTTTTCGGGGTTGGGACCCCCAGAATCAGCCCCAGCATTTT
CASSFRGWDPQNQPQHF
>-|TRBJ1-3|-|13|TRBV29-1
TGCAGCGTTGAAAAGGGGGCTGGAAACACCATATATTTT
CSVEKGAGNTIYF
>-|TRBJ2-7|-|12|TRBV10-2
TGCGCCAGCAGTGAGACCTACTACGAGCAGTACTTC
CASSETYYEQYF
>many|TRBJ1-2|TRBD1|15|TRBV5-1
TGCGCCAGCAGCGCCGGACAGGGGAGTTTCTATGGCTACACCTTC
CASSAGQGSFYGYTF
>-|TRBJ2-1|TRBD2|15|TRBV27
TGTGCCAGCAGTTACCAGCGGGGCGACTACAATGAGCAGTTCTTC
CASSYQRGDYNEQFF
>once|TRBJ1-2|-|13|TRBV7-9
TGTGCCAGCCGCGCCGATCTAGGTGATAGCTACACCTTC
CASRADLGDSYTF
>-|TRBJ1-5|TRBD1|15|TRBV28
TGTGCCAGCAGTTTATCCGGACAGGGGAATCAGCCCCAGCATTTT
CASSLSGQGNQPQHF
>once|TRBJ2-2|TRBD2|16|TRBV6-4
TGTGCCAGCAGTGTAACTAGCGGGACAAACACCGGGGAGCTGTTTTTT
CASSVTSGTNTGELFF
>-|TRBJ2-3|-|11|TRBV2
TGTGCCAGCAGAGCGAGGGATACGCAGTATTTT
CASRARDTQYF
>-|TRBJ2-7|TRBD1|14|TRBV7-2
TGTGCCAGCAGCCTCCGGGACAGGGGGCGCGAGCAGTACTTC
CASSLRDRGREQYF
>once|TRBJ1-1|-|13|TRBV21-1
TGTGCCAGCACTTCCGGGACAGGGAGTACAGCTTTCTTT
CASTSGTGSTAFF
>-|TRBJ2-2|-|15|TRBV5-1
TGCGCCAGCAGCTTAGGGGACACCAACACCGGGGAGCTGTTTTTT
CASSLGDTNTGELFF
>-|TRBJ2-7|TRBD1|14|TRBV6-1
TGTGCCAGCAGCTCGACAGGGTTCTCCTACGAGCAGTACTTC
CASSSTGFSYEQYF
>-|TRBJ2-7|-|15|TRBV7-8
TGTGCCAGCATCTTAGGACAGCAACCCCCCTACGAGCAGTACTTC
CASILGQQPPYEQYF
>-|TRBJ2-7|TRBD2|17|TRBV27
TGTGCCAGCAGTCCAGGCTACTGGACTAGCTATGCTTACGAGCAGTACTTC
CASSPGYWTSYAYEQYF
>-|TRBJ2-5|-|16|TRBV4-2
TGTGCCAGCAGCCAAAACCCTGGACCAAGCCAAGAGACCCAGTACTTC
CASSQNPGPSQETQYF